The rows below give T cell receptor beta chains drawn from one sample of a study of OX40 agonist ivuxolimab in advanced cancers. TCRdb's table, derived via immunoSEQ multiplex PCR, lists solely in-frame clones and lacks some. The sample lists about 45,000 clones; roughly 88% were seen once. The sequenced sample was CD4+ or CD8+ T cells sorted from blood, obtained in a trial of the OX40 agonist ivuxolimab. Receptors were obtained from an adult with an advanced solid tumor such as melanoma, head and neck, liver or kidney cancer. Each CDR3 is given with its conserved first and last residue.

>TRBV11-3|TRBJ2-2
CASSSGDTGELFF
>TRBV4-1|TRBJ2-7
CASSQVESSGYYEQYF
>TRBV10-1|TRBJ2-4
CASSEDGGVLLFKNIQYF
>TRBV10-2|TRBJ2-1
CASSDTSGLNEQFF
>TRBV7-9|TRBJ2-7
CASLPRDRGPHSYEQYF
>TRBV27|TRBJ2-1
CASSLFSGGHNEQFF
>TRBV7-9|TRBJ2-7
CASSPDPYEQYF
>TRBV6-6|TRBJ2-7
CASSYSQTGSSYEQYF
>TRBV2|TRBJ1-5
CASSVPYQPQHF
>TRBV5-1|TRBJ2-6
CASSTAGANVLTF
>TRBV30|TRBJ2-6
CAGGPGAGANVLTF
>TRBV27|TRBJ2-2
CASRAQGAVGGTGELFF
>TRBV11-2|TRBJ2-4
CASSLGGEGNIQYF
>TRBV19|TRBJ2-1
CASIWDRLNEQFF
>TRBV28|TRBJ2-7
CASSINRGTYEQYF
>TRBV4-1|TRBJ2-7
CASSQEWVSSYEQYF
>TRBV15|TRBJ1-1
CATSTKSDRLEAFF
>TRBV28|TRBJ2-7
CASSFLAGAVEQYF
>TRBV6-5|TRBJ2-2
CASSYSPENTGELFF
>TRBV30|TRBJ2-1
CAWSDGTGSYNEQFF
>TRBV11-3|TRBJ2-5
CASSYTGDQETQYF
>TRBV6-1|TRBJ1-1
CASSELNTEAFF
>TRBV28|TRBJ2-4
CASSLLTPGRGDIQYF
>TRBV10-1|TRBJ2-5
CASSSPGHDQETQYF
>TRBV2|TRBJ2-4
CASSLGQQNIQYF
>TRBV7-8|TRBJ1-1
CASSPTWTGADTEAFF
>TRBV25-1|TRBJ1-1
CASSEWSSSVAFF
>TRBV5-6|TRBJ1-5
CASSGQGFHQPQHF
>TRBV9|TRBJ2-1
CASSVSGSAGNEQFF
>TRBV6-5|TRBJ1-2
CASSTGSGYTF
>TRBV6-5|TRBJ2-7
CASSRGGGVPYEQYF
>TRBV28|TRBJ2-7
CASSHYEQYF
>TRBV28|TRBJ2-5
CASSWARETQYF
>TRBV6-5|TRBJ1-1
CASPNSGGNTEAFF
>TRBV28|TRBJ2-3
CASRYATSGSGTDTQYF
>TRBV6-1|TRBJ2-1
CASNPSGGIGNEQFF
>TRBV2|TRBJ1-1
CASSLLTGTMNTEAFF
>TRBV14|TRBJ1-1
CASSQTGLSTEAFF
>TRBV28|TRBJ2-2
CASSPAGTGNTGELFF
>TRBV15|TRBJ1-5
CATSRDRGVNQPQHF
>TRBV29-1|TRBJ2-3
CSVEFGGSPGDTQYF
>TRBV28|TRBJ2-1
CASGLAGDYNEQFF
>TRBV7-2|TRBJ2-5
CASSLSKSSGYKQETQYF
>TRBV6-4|TRBJ2-3
CASSDTGGADTQYF
>TRBV7-9|TRBJ1-1
CASSSTGTEAFF
>TRBV29-1|TRBJ1-1
CSVNSPTDWARTPEAFF
>TRBV30|TRBJ2-1
CAWTLGSLEREQFF
>TRBV7-9|TRBJ2-1
CASSLTEGTGANEQFF
>TRBV4-2|TRBJ2-7
CASSQWWDNSYEQYF
>TRBV7-6|TRBJ2-7
CASSAGTASGEQYF
>TRBV4-1|TRBJ2-1
CASSQVRGDEQFF
>TRBV5-6|TRBJ1-3
CASSLKGSGNTIYF
>TRBV5-5|TRBJ1-4
CASSLVGDEKLFF
>TRBV9|TRBJ1-1
CASGLGNTEAFF
>TRBV4-1|TRBJ1-4
CASSQISWTGTEKLFF
>TRBV7-6|TRBJ2-3
CASSHKGLAGDTQYF
>TRBV6-5|TRBJ2-2
CASSFFVGTGELFF
>TRBV29-1|TRBJ1-4
CSVVALGTGFETNEKLFF
>TRBV4-1|TRBJ2-7
CASSQWWDNSYEQYF
>TRBV28|TRBJ1-2
CASSLLGMRGYTF